Listed below are T cell receptor beta chains from one sample, sequenced in a study of graft-versus-host responses after intestinal transplantation. The method was immunoSEQ multiplex PCR; TCRdb's version includes in-frame clones alone and lacks a portion of them. Of approximately 5,000 clones in the sample, 72% are singletons; the top ten hold approximately 40%. The sample consisted of PBMCs, taken 541 days after intestinal transplant. The receptors stem from a human patient who received an intestinal transplant, so some T cells may come from the graft donor. Each CDR3 is given with its conserved first and last residue. D genes are given only for firm matches. Size values are once, few and many counts, or a class for expanded clones, and some rows have none.

CDR3aa: CASSIDRGRYTGELFF
CDR3nt: TGTGCCAGTAGTATAGACAGGGGGCGGTACACCGGGGAGCTGTTTTTT
j_gene: TRBJ2-2
v_gene: TRBV19
abundance: -
d_gene: TRBD1

CDR3aa: CASSIRGERNTIYF
CDR3nt: TGTGCCAGCAGTATCAGGGGAGAAAGAAACACCATATATTTT
j_gene: TRBJ1-3
v_gene: TRBV6-5
abundance: -
d_gene: -

CDR3aa: CASSLAQRGEETQYF
CDR3nt: TGTGCCAGCAGCTTAGCACAGCGGGGGGAAGAGACCCAGTACTTC
j_gene: TRBJ2-5
v_gene: TRBV7-2
abundance: -
d_gene: TRBD2

CDR3aa: CASSWYEQYF
CDR3nt: TGTGCCAGCAGTTGGTACGAGCAGTACTTC
j_gene: TRBJ2-7
v_gene: TRBV27
abundance: once
d_gene: -

CDR3aa: CASSKMGRKGFSSDEQFF
CDR3nt: TGCGCCAGCAGTAAAATGGGCCGAAAGGGATTTTCCTCGGATGAGCAGTTCTTC
j_gene: TRBJ2-1
v_gene: TRBV10-1
abundance: -
d_gene: -

CDR3aa: CASSRQGGPYEQYF
CDR3nt: TGTGCCAGCAGTCGACAGGGGGGCCCCTACGAGCAGTACTTC
j_gene: TRBJ2-7
v_gene: TRBV7-8
abundance: -
d_gene: TRBD1

CDR3aa: CASSQDGEKAFF
CDR3nt: TGCGCCAGCAGCCAAGATGGAGAAAAAGCTTTCTTT
j_gene: TRBJ1-1
v_gene: TRBV7-8
abundance: -
d_gene: -

CDR3aa: CASSLDQRGLAYNEQFF
CDR3nt: TGTGCCAGCAGCTTAGATCAACGAGGGCTGGCCTACAATGAGCAGTTCTTC
j_gene: TRBJ2-1
v_gene: TRBV11-2
abundance: -
d_gene: -

CDR3aa: CASSLRGLDYEQYF
CDR3nt: TGTGCCAGCAGCTTGCGGGGACTGGACTACGAGCAGTACTTC
j_gene: TRBJ2-7
v_gene: TRBV5-3
abundance: few
d_gene: -

CDR3aa: CASSPREADSYNEQFF
CDR3nt: TGTGCCAGCAGCCCCCGTGAGGCTGACTCCTACAATGAGCAGTTCTTC
j_gene: TRBJ2-1
v_gene: TRBV11-3
abundance: -
d_gene: -

CDR3aa: CASSLDRSKETQYF
CDR3nt: TGTGCCAGCAGCTTAGATCGGTCAAAAGAAACGCAGTATTTT
j_gene: TRBJ2-3
v_gene: TRBV7-1
abundance: -
d_gene: -

CDR3aa: CASSRTGYGYTF
CDR3nt: TGTGCCAGCAGCCGGACAGGGTATGGCTACACCTTC
j_gene: TRBJ1-2
v_gene: TRBV7-9
abundance: -
d_gene: TRBD1

CDR3aa: CSVVGLNSYEQYF
CDR3nt: TGCAGCGTTGTAGGGCTCAACTCCTACGAGCAGTACTTC
j_gene: TRBJ2-7
v_gene: TRBV29-1
abundance: -
d_gene: -

CDR3aa: CASSVGPSGVYNEQFF
CDR3nt: TGTGCCAGCAGCGTAGGTCCTAGCGGGGTCTACAATGAGCAGTTCTTC
j_gene: TRBJ2-1
v_gene: TRBV9
abundance: -
d_gene: TRBD2

CDR3aa: CATSREDRGRYEQYF
CDR3nt: TGTGCCACCAGCAGAGAGGACAGGGGGCGCTACGAGCAGTACTTC
j_gene: TRBJ2-7
v_gene: TRBV15
abundance: -
d_gene: TRBD1

CDR3aa: CASRDRADTQYF
CDR3nt: TGTGCCAGTAGGGACAGGGCAGATACGCAGTATTTT
j_gene: TRBJ2-3
v_gene: TRBV19
abundance: -
d_gene: TRBD1

CDR3aa: CASSQRLAGGPYEQYF
CDR3nt: TGTGCCAGCAGCCAACGACTAGCGGGGGGTCCCTACGAGCAGTACTTC
j_gene: TRBJ2-7
v_gene: TRBV14
abundance: -
d_gene: TRBD2

CDR3aa: CASSRLAGRDEQYF
CDR3nt: TGTGCCAGCAGCAGACTAGCGGGGAGAGACGAGCAGTACTTC
j_gene: TRBJ2-7
v_gene: TRBV6-5
abundance: -
d_gene: TRBD2

CDR3aa: CASGTSGGSTDTQYF
CDR3nt: TGTGCCAGCGGGACTAGCGGGGGAAGCACAGATACGCAGTATTTT
j_gene: TRBJ2-3
v_gene: TRBV6-1
abundance: few
d_gene: TRBD2

CDR3aa: CAWRGTARNEKLFF
CDR3nt: TGTGCCTGGAGGGGGACAGCTCGTAATGAAAAACTGTTTTTT
j_gene: TRBJ1-4
v_gene: TRBV30
abundance: -
d_gene: TRBD1

CDR3aa: CASSQGPGKSFYPMNTEAFF
CDR3nt: TGTGCCAGCAGCCAAGGGCCAGGGAAAAGCTTTTACCCCATGAACACTGAAGCTTTCTTT
j_gene: TRBJ1-1
v_gene: TRBV14
abundance: few
d_gene: -

CDR3aa: CASSFIGQQETQYF
CDR3nt: TGTGCCAGCAGCTTTATCGGACAGCAAGAGACCCAGTACTTC
j_gene: TRBJ2-5
v_gene: TRBV7-9
abundance: -
d_gene: -

CDR3aa: CASSVEGNTEAFF
CDR3nt: TGTGCCAGCAGCGTAGAAGGGAACACTGAAGCTTTCTTT
j_gene: TRBJ1-1
v_gene: TRBV9
abundance: -
d_gene: -

CDR3aa: CASSLSPVDEQYF
CDR3nt: TGTGCCAGCAGTTTATCCCCGGTGGACGAGCAGTACTTC
j_gene: TRBJ2-7
v_gene: TRBV27
abundance: few
d_gene: -

CDR3aa: CASSIGGGNSPLHF
CDR3nt: TGTGCCAGCAGTATCGGGGGCGGTAATTCACCCCTCCACTTT
j_gene: TRBJ1-6
v_gene: TRBV6-5
abundance: -
d_gene: -

CDR3aa: CASSWTGRYTF
CDR3nt: TGTGCCAGCAGTTGGACAGGTAGGTACACCTTC
j_gene: TRBJ1-2
v_gene: TRBV6-4
abundance: -
d_gene: TRBD1

CDR3aa: CASRAGTGNSPLHF
CDR3nt: TGTGCCAGCAGGGCGGGGACAGGGAATTCACCCCTCCACTTT
j_gene: TRBJ1-6
v_gene: TRBV9
abundance: -
d_gene: TRBD1

CDR3aa: CASSPHYGEQFF
CDR3nt: TGTGCCAGCAGCCCGCACTACGGTGAGCAGTTCTTC
j_gene: TRBJ2-1
v_gene: TRBV11-2
abundance: -
d_gene: -

CDR3aa: CASSAQANYGYTF
CDR3nt: TGTGCCAGCAGCGCGCAAGCTAACTATGGCTACACCTTC
j_gene: TRBJ1-2
v_gene: TRBV7-8
abundance: -
d_gene: -

CDR3aa: CASSPSGGGSYEQYF
CDR3nt: TGTGCCAGCAGTCCTAGCGGGGGGGGTTCCTACGAGCAGTACTTC
j_gene: TRBJ2-7
v_gene: TRBV2
abundance: medium-sized
d_gene: TRBD2

CDR3aa: CASSYRVVGADTQYF
CDR3nt: TGTGCCAGCAGTTACCGGGTTGTTGGGGCAGATACGCAGTATTTT
j_gene: TRBJ2-3
v_gene: TRBV6-5
abundance: -
d_gene: -

CDR3aa: CASSDSRGGTDTQYF
CDR3nt: TGTGCCAGCAGTGACTCGCGGGGGGGCACAGATACGCAGTATTTT
j_gene: TRBJ2-3
v_gene: TRBV6-4
abundance: -
d_gene: TRBD2

CDR3aa: CASSLLRGRGGELFF
CDR3nt: TGTGCCAGCAGCTTGTTGCGGGGGCGTGGCGGGGAGCTGTTTTTT
j_gene: TRBJ2-2
v_gene: TRBV5-8
abundance: once
d_gene: -

CDR3aa: CASSLVDGNTEAFF
CDR3nt: TGTGCCAGCAGCTTAGTGGACGGGAACACTGAAGCTTTCTTT
j_gene: TRBJ1-1
v_gene: TRBV7-9
abundance: -
d_gene: -

CDR3aa: CASSPSVGSLNYGYTF
CDR3nt: TGTGCCAGCAGCCCAAGCGTGGGGAGTCTAAACTATGGCTACACCTTC
j_gene: TRBJ1-2
v_gene: TRBV11-2
abundance: -
d_gene: -

CDR3aa: CASSYSTGYEQYF
CDR3nt: TGTGCCAGCAGTTACTCAACAGGCTACGAGCAGTACTTC
j_gene: TRBJ2-7
v_gene: TRBV6-6
abundance: -
d_gene: -

CDR3aa: CASRYQGGASYEQYF
CDR3nt: TGTGCCAGCAGATACCAAGGGGGAGCTTCCTACGAGCAGTACTTC
j_gene: TRBJ2-7
v_gene: TRBV2
abundance: -
d_gene: -

CDR3aa: CASSYRTGGNYGYTF
CDR3nt: TGTGCCAGCAGTTACCGGACAGGGGGCAACTATGGCTACACCTTC
j_gene: TRBJ1-2
v_gene: TRBV6-5
abundance: -
d_gene: TRBD1

CDR3aa: CASSYSGGTEAFF
CDR3nt: TGTGCCAGCAGTTACTCAGGGGGCACTGAAGCTTTCTTT
j_gene: TRBJ1-1
v_gene: TRBV6-5
abundance: -
d_gene: -

CDR3aa: CASSFLAGAEEQYF
CDR3nt: TGCGCCAGCAGCTTTCTAGCGGGGGCGGAAGAGCAGTACTTC
j_gene: TRBJ2-7
v_gene: TRBV5-1
abundance: -
d_gene: TRBD2

CDR3aa: CSATGKHEQYF
CDR3nt: TGCAGCGCAACGGGGAAACACGAGCAGTACTTC
j_gene: TRBJ2-7
v_gene: TRBV29-1
abundance: -
d_gene: -

CDR3aa: CASSDQGYEQFF
CDR3nt: TGTGCCAGCAGTGACCAGGGGTATGAGCAGTTCTTC
j_gene: TRBJ2-1
v_gene: TRBV6-1
abundance: -
d_gene: -